This paragraph covers one TCR beta chain sequence. Its antigen is unknown. Vbeta (60) and Jbeta (13) primers were used in the PCR. Measured with immunoSEQ multiplex PCR; TCRdb has only the in-frame clones, and not every one. The sample consists of 85,000 to 120,000 clones, around four fifths of them appearing once. The record originates from a study of cytomegalovirus exposure and HLA in healthy donors. General observations from the study: An observed cluster of highly shared sequence variants was recorded as a likely sequencing artifact. Compared with the approximately 680-donor mean, an Asian-associated ancestry cluster reportedly had fewer N-insertions, according to a later analysis.

Germline V gene sequence: CDR1 SNHLY, CDR2 FYNNEI. With 4 bases removed from V and 6 bases from J, the gap between germline ends came to 19 bases. This CDR3 contains 15 residues. This TCR came from a man in his forties or fifties in good health and CMV-seronegative. V and J are TRBV2 and TRBJ2-7; a possible D gene is TRBD1 (6 bases). The sample comprised PBMCs. For the CDR3, the DNA is TGTGCCAGCAGTGGGTTGGGGGCAGCCGAGACCGAGCAGTACTTC. This codes for CASSGLGAAETEQYF.